The 14 T cell receptor beta chains listed next were all sequenced from one sample in a study of blood T cell repertoires in COVID-19. Only in-frame clones appear in the TCRdb table, and some are missing; sequencing was by immunoSEQ multiplex PCR. The table lists approximately 80,000 clones, around 85% of them singletons, with 9.6% in the top ten. The sequenced material came from peripheral blood. These receptor sequences come from a middle-aged man with COVID-19, enrolled during active disease.

This clone was picked up one time. V usage is TRBV7-3 and J usage is TRBJ1-1; tentative D call: TRBD1 (5 bases). Trimming left V 5 bases short and J 1 base short, with 8 bases between. The CDR3 spans 13 residues. CDR1 SGHTA and CDR2 FQGTGA come from the germline V gene. The CDR3 loop reads CASSRQRNTEAFF. CDR3 sequence (DNA): TGTGCCAGCAGCCGACAGCGGAACACTGAAGCTTTCTTT.

The rearrangement uses TRBV6-2 or TRBV6-3 and TRBJ1-5, with TRBD1 as a possible D gene (5 bases). With 2 bases removed from V and 5 bases from J, the gap between germline ends came to 7 bases. The CDR3 runs 13 residues. Germline V gives CDR1 MNHEY, CDR2 SVGEGT. CDR3 nucleotides: TGTGCCAGCAGTTACAGGGGTGATCAGCCCCAGCATTTT. Residues: CASSYRGDQPQHF.

This clone was counted once. This chain connects TRBV2 to TRBJ1-4, with TRBD1 matching 11 bases. J was trimmed by 6 bases and V by 7 bases; bases with no gene match: 7. The CDR3 is 15 residues long. In germline, CDR1 is SNHLY, CDR2 FYNNEI. CDR3 sequence reads: CASTIRDRGDEKLFF. The CDR3 DNA sequence: TGTGCCAGCACTATCCGGGACAGGGGGGATGAAAAACTGTTTTTT. The variable domain in full, with the rest retrieved from reference TRBV2 and TRBJ1-4, is EPEVTQTPSHQVTQMGQEVILRCVPISNHLYFYWYRQILGQKVEFLVSFYNNEISEKSEIFDDQFSVERPDGSNFTLKIRSTKLEDSAMYFCASTIRDRGDEKLFFGSGTQLSVL.

This chain uses TRBV6-2 or TRBV6-3 with TRBJ1-1; D is perhaps TRBD1 (6 bases). This CDR3 has 16 residues. Germline values: CDR1 MNHEY, CDR2 SVGEGT. The V gene lost 2 bases and the J gene lost 6 bases, with 19 bases spanning the gap. The DNA of the CDR3 is TGTGCCAGCAGTTACCTAATGGGGGCGCGGATCTCTGAAGCTTTCTTT. It yields the protein CASSYLMGARISEAFF.

CDR3 DNA: TGTGCCAGCTCGTCACAGGGGGCGGCTCAGCCCCAGCATTTT. Translated, it gives CASSSQGAAQPQHF. The chain has TRBV18 and TRBJ1-5, with 9 nucleotides matching TRBD1. Germline V CDR1 and CDR2: KGHSH, LQKENI. V dropped 6 bases and J dropped 6; count of bases not matched to a gene: 6. This CDR3 region has 14 residues.

The chain carries TRBV5-5 and TRBJ2-2; 16 positions agree with TRBD2. Germline V lookup: CDR1 SGHKS, CDR2 YYEKEE (reference sequence). The length of the CDR3 is 17 residues. Losses at the gene ends were 4 bases for V and 6 bases for J; bases not matched to a gene: 6. The CDR3 spells CASSVTGTSGRAGELFF. In DNA, the CDR3 is TGTGCCAGCAGCGTAACCGGGACTAGCGGGAGGGCCGGGGAGCTGTTTTTT.

The chain has TRBV10-3 and TRBJ1-1; TRBD1 aligns across 7 bases. Germline V gives CDR1 ENHRY, CDR2 SYGVKD. The CDR3 sequence is 15 residues long. J was trimmed by 4 bases and V by 6 bases; bases with no gene match: 11. CDR3 residues: CAIRPDRVGATEAFF. CDR3 bases: TGTGCCATCAGACCCGACAGGGTTGGTGCCACTGAAGCTTTCTTT.

The CDR3 DNA reads TGTGCCAGCAGCCCCCAGAGGGGACAGGGAGTAACTGAAGCTTTCTTT. This codes for CASSPQRGQGVTEAFF. The chain employs TRBV6-6 and TRBJ1-1, with 9 bases identical to TRBD1. Germline V CDR1 and CDR2: MNHNY, SVGAGI (reference sequence). This CDR3 comprises 16 residues. With 6 bases clipped from V and 5 bases from J, the junction kept 13 bases outside the gene matches.

This clone has a handful of counts. The chain uses TRBV7-2 and TRBJ2-7, with 13 bases identical to TRBD2. Unmatched junction bases numbered 4, after V lost 3 bases and J lost 2 bases. The V gene's germline CDR1 is SGHTA and CDR2 FQGNSA. The CDR3 covers 16 residues. CDR3: CASSLGTSGIPYEQYF. The CDR3 DNA sequence: TGTGCCAGCAGCTTGGGGACTAGCGGGATTCCCTACGAGCAGTACTTC.

V gene TRBV3-1 (or the pseudogene TRBV3-2) combines with J gene TRBJ2-7, with a tentative D call TRBD1 (6 bases). Between the trimmed V and J ends, which lost 4 bases and 2 bases, there was a span of 18 bases. Germline loops: CDR1 LGHDT, CDR2 YNNKEL (reference sequence). This CDR3 contains 16 residues. The CDR3 DNA reads TGTGCCAGCAGCCTTATCCGGACAGAGGATCCCTACGAGCAGTACTTC. Its protein product is CASSLIRTEDPYEQYF.

V usage is TRBV11-2 and J usage is TRBJ2-1; 10 nucleotides align to TRBD2. Germline V lookup: CDR1 SGHAT, CDR2 FQNNGV. Trimming at V came to 4 bases and at J to 6 bases, leaving 15 bases not matched to a gene. The length of the CDR3 is 18 residues. The CDR3 protein is CASSYLLRVAGGLNEQFF. The DNA for the CDR3 is TGTGCCAGCAGCTATCTGCTTAGGGTAGCGGGAGGACTCAATGAGCAGTTCTTC.

The chain's CDR3 is CASSRAGQGPRHTEAFF. The CDR3 bases are TGTGCCAGCAGTCGGGCCGGACAGGGGCCTCGGCACACTGAAGCTTTCTTT. This chain uses TRBV6-6 with TRBJ1-1, with TRBD1 matching 9 bases. There are 17 residues in the CDR3. The junction had 13 bases not matched to a gene; V was cut back by 5 bases and J by 3 bases. Germline V CDR1 and CDR2: MNHNY, SVGAGI (reference sequence).

The V and J genes are TRBV11-2 and TRBJ2-1; 13 bases are shared with TRBD2. Germline CDR1 is SGHAT and CDR2 is FQNNGV. The CDR3 runs 16 residues. The V segment lost 5 bases and the J segment 6 bases; nucleotides outside the gene matches: 7. Written as DNA, the CDR3 is TGTGCCAGCAGCCCGGAACTAGCGGGGGGGATCAATGAGCAGTTCTTC. It is translated as CASSPELAGGINEQFF.

The V and J genes are TRBV28 and TRBJ2-7, with TRBD1 as a possible D gene (5 bases). This CDR3 has 13 residues. Germline assignment: CDR1 MDHEN and CDR2 SYDVKM. V was cut by 3 bases and J by 7 bases, with 13 bases left in between. CDR3 residues: CASSLTDTEEQYF. In nucleotides, the CDR3 is TGTGCCAGCAGTTTGACGGACACTGAAGAGCAGTACTTC.